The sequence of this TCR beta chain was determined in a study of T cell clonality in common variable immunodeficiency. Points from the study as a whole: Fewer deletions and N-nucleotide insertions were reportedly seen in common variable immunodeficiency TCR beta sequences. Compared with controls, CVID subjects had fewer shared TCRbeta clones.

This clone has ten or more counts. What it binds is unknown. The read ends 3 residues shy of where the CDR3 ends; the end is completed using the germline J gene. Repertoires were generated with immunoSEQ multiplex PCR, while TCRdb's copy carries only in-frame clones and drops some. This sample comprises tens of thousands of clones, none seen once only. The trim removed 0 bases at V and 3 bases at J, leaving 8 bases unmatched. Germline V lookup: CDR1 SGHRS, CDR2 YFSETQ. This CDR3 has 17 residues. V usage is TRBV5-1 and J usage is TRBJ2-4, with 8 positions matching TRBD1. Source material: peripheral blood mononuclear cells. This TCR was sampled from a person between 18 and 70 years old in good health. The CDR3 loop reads CASSLGLTGVVKNIQYF. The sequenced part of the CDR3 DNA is TGCGCCAGCAGCTTGGGGTTGACAGGGGTCGTCAAAAACATT.